The clone carrying this TCR beta chain was observed at least ten times. Antigen specificity is unknown. Arm-PCR of CDR3 regions with iRepertoire HTBI primers generated TCR beta libraries. Authors' methods: Taken together, the samples had 62 TRBV and 15 or so TRBJ segments identified. TCRdb reanalysed the multiplex PCR reads using MiXCR and keeps one entry per CDR3 protein. Here the V and J calls rest on TCRdb's processing, not on the authors' analysis. In the table there are about 400,000 distinct CDR3 sequences, 15% to 20% of which are singletons. The CDR3 totals 13 residues. CDR1 is MNHNS, CDR2 SASEGT, per germline. Trimming at V came to 7 bases and at J to 1 base, leaving 3 bases not matched to a gene. This entry comes from a study of regulatory T cells in long-lasting Graves disease. Time point: newly diagnosed GD, antithyroid drugs for less than 3 months. The authors made the TCR library using RNA they extracted from PBMCs.

Study outcomes and limitations: The study examined only peripheral blood, not thyroid tissue.

The sample also formed part of further work on T cells in Graves' hyperthyroidism and ophthalmopathy.

The clonotype was recovered from a woman between 18 and 30 years old with Graves disease. The material was peripheral blood mononuclear cells (PBMCs), obtained at new diagnosis, from a patient treated with antithyroid drugs. This chain uses TRBV6-1 with TRBJ2-7; 8 nucleotides line up with TRBD1. CDR3 DNA sequence: TGTGCCAGCATGGACAGGGCTTCCTACGAGCAGTACTTC. This encodes CASMDRASYEQYF.